These T cell receptor beta chains were read from a single sample in a study of blood T cell repertoires in COVID-19. TCRdb keeps only in-frame clones here, not all; method: immunoSEQ multiplex PCR. The sample lists 300,000 to 400,000 clones, over 75% occurring once. The sample comprised PBMCs or T cells enriched from blood (not recorded which). The receptors were sampled from a woman aged 25 to 39 who had recovered from COVID-19. CDR3s include the opening cysteine and the closing phenylalanine or tryptophan. The order of the fields is J gene, V gene, CDR3 protein.

j_gene: TRBJ2-2; v_gene: TRBV2; CDR3aa: CASSYVGVGSVVTGELFF
j_gene: TRBJ2-2; v_gene: TRBV7-8; CDR3aa: CASSLGLRGASNTGELFF
j_gene: TRBJ1-2; v_gene: TRBV28; CDR3aa: CASSFPGQGYGYTF
j_gene: TRBJ1-2; v_gene: TRBV19; CDR3aa: CASSIGTGYNYGYTF
j_gene: TRBJ1-1; v_gene: TRBV7-2; CDR3aa: CASSLRLMNTEAFF
j_gene: TRBJ2-3; v_gene: TRBV30; CDR3aa: CAWSADRGSTDTQYF
j_gene: TRBJ1-6; v_gene: TRBV24-1; CDR3aa: CATSARQNSPLHF
j_gene: TRBJ1-1; v_gene: TRBV29-1; CDR3aa: CSVEELDRGRLNTEAFF
j_gene: TRBJ1-3; v_gene: TRBV6-1; CDR3aa: CASSEAGGRSGNTIYF
j_gene: TRBJ1-2; v_gene: TRBV3-1/TRBV3-2; CDR3aa: CASTSQGNYGYTF
j_gene: TRBJ2-7; v_gene: TRBV7-8; CDR3aa: CASSQSTTLAGGNYEQYF
j_gene: TRBJ2-7; v_gene: TRBV7-2; CDR3aa: CASSFGGGGYYEQYF
j_gene: TRBJ2-3; v_gene: TRBV28; CDR3aa: CASSFRGPSSGDTQYF
j_gene: TRBJ2-7; v_gene: TRBV5-4; CDR3aa: CASNWGGSYEQYF
j_gene: TRBJ2-7; v_gene: TRBV7-2; CDR3aa: CASSLNQGGYEQYF
j_gene: TRBJ2-1; v_gene: TRBV4-1; CDR3aa: CASSLPLGGNEQFF
j_gene: TRBJ2-7; v_gene: TRBV19; CDR3aa: CASESGLGEQYF
j_gene: TRBJ1-2; v_gene: TRBV6-5; CDR3aa: CASRRTGLYGYTF
j_gene: TRBJ1-3; v_gene: TRBV5-1; CDR3aa: CASSLQGIAGNTIYF
j_gene: TRBJ2-3; v_gene: TRBV28; CDR3aa: CASSSARLGGTDTQYF
j_gene: TRBJ1-3; v_gene: TRBV11-2; CDR3aa: CASSSGVRYSGNTIYF
j_gene: TRBJ1-2; v_gene: TRBV29-1; CDR3aa: CSVGGGQRGYTF
j_gene: TRBJ2-7; v_gene: TRBV2; CDR3aa: CASSAEQGSAEQYF
j_gene: TRBJ2-1; v_gene: TRBV2; CDR3aa: CASGGQSYNEQFF
j_gene: TRBJ1-3; v_gene: TRBV5-1; CDR3aa: CASSLTGAGNTIYF
j_gene: TRBJ1-3; v_gene: TRBV3-1/TRBV3-2; CDR3aa: CASSQWWDTNGNTIYF
j_gene: TRBJ2-2; v_gene: TRBV5-4; CDR3aa: CATVSVNTGELFF
j_gene: TRBJ2-7; v_gene: TRBV28; CDR3aa: CASSLQRPQGDEQYF
j_gene: TRBJ1-2; v_gene: TRBV19; CDR3aa: CASLSQGINYGYTF
j_gene: TRBJ2-5; v_gene: TRBV5-8; CDR3aa: CASSLGAQTQETQYF
j_gene: TRBJ2-7; v_gene: TRBV5-1; CDR3aa: CASSFTARTTTSYEQYF